This paragraph reports one TCR beta chain. The target antigen is unknown. The source of the sample is a study of cytomegalovirus exposure and HLA in healthy donors. PCR amplification relied on 60 Vbeta primers (plus 13 Jbeta primers). Original methodology: The authors later counted 65 million to 90 million unique TCR beta chains, roughly 11 million of them shared. Sequencing used immunoSEQ multiplex PCR; TCRdb keeps in-frame clones, though not all of them. That table is the source of V, J and clone size, and D and trimming were worked out from the DNA. This table holds fewer than 200,000 clones, over 60% found once. Study-wide findings and caveats: Later on, an analysis tied 15,000 or so TCR beta sequences to HLA alleles at 0.05 false discovery rate.

Trimming left V 6 bases short and J 1 base short, with 16 bases between. The CDR3 runs 16 residues. Germline CDR1 reads LNHDA; CDR2 reads SQIVND (reference sequence). Specimen: PBMCs. This TCR came from a girl between 5 and 17 years old in good health and CMV-seronegative. The V and J genes are TRBV19 and TRBJ1-5, with TRBD1 as a possible D gene (5 bases). This chain's CDR3 is CASRGGDGLSNQPQHF. The CDR3 region has the DNA TGTGCCAGTAGGGGGGGAGATGGGTTAAGCAATCAGCCCCAGCATTTT.